This TCR beta chain stems from a study of blood T cells in healthy people across ages. J gave up 4 bases and V 2 bases, and 6 bases lay outside the gene matches. This CDR3 is 15 amino acids long. The V gene's germline CDR1 is MNHNS and CDR2 SASEGT. Combining a sample-barcoded 5' primer with a J-beta primer mix, a second PCR ran for 7 to 11 cycles. One entry per CDR3 protein results from TCRdb running MiXCR on the 5' RACE reads. The sample has hundreds of thousands of distinct CDR3 sequences; over 45% are singletons. This receptor was obtained from a man aged 25 to 40 in good health. The chain employs TRBV6-1 and TRBJ1-1, with 8 bases fitting TRBD1. The sequencing sample was made of blood. CDR3 coding DNA: TGTGCCAGCAGTGAATCCAGGGGGCGCGTCACTGAAGCTTTCTTT. As protein: CASSESRGRVTEAFF.